This section outlines one TCR beta chain sequence together with its context. These data originate in a study of cytomegalovirus exposure and HLA in healthy donors. The germline V gene encodes CDR1 SGDLS and CDR2 YYNGEE. The CDR3 contains 15 residues. Trimming at V came to 0 bases and at J to 5 bases, leaving 5 bases not matched to a gene. PCR primers comprised 60 Vbeta and 13 Jbeta primers. The assay was immunoSEQ multiplex PCR, and TCRdb's table has in-frame clones only and misses some. The sample records 120,000 or so clones, 65% to 80% being singletons. The clonotype comes from a human donor in good health. The sequencing sample was made of PBMCs. V and J are TRBV9 and TRBJ2-3; 8 nucleotides line up with TRBD2. CDR3 DNA sequence: TGTGCCAGCAGCGTAGTGGCGGGAGGAGTAGATACGCAGTATTTT. Translated: CASSVVAGGVDTQYF. The full variable domain, with the rest looked up from reference TRBV9 and TRBJ2-3, is DSGVTQTPKHLITATGQRVTLRCSPRSGDLSVYWYQQSLDQGLQFLIQYYNGEERAKGNILERFSAQQFPDLHSELNLSSLELGDSALYFCASSVVAGGVDTQYFGPGTRLTVL.